This TCR beta chain appears in the sequencing data of a study of CD8+ T cells in alopecia areata. Comment on this clone: Its antigen is not known.

Whole-study findings and limits: Lesional scalp, notably in alopecia totalis/universalis, had clonality above that of normal scalp. Besides other cells, scalp samples also yield sequences of resident alphabeta T cells from normal skin.

RNA extraction and reverse transcription yielded cDNA as sequencing template. The protocol was immunoSEQ multiplex PCR, while the TCRdb copy is restricted to in-frame clones and leaves out a portion. Of tens of thousands of clones listed, around 44% are singletons. The CDR3 sequence is 14 residues long. V was shortened by 0 bases and J by 3 bases, with 11 bases between the two germline ends. Germline CDR1 is GTSNPN and CDR2 is SVGIG (reference sequence). Material: NKG2D-low CD8+ T cells sorted from blood. The source is a human donor with alopecia areata. The gene calls are TRBV30 and TRBJ2-5; D not certain. In DNA form, the CDR3 reads TGTGCCTGGAGTGTACCGGAGTTCGAAGAGACCCAGTACTTC. It translates to CAWSVPEFEETQYF.